This is a list of T cell receptor beta chains from one sample in a study of CD8 T cells in Susac syndrome. MiXCR, run by TCRdb on the immunoSEQ multiplex PCR reads, gives a single entry per CDR3 protein. The table has roughly 140,000 distinct CDR3 sequences, roughly 94% seen once; the top ten hold over 0.2%. Specimen: CD8+ T cells from PBMCs. The receptor source for this set is a human donor with multiple sclerosis. The CDR3 runs from the conserved cysteine through the conserved F or W. The order of the fields is J gene, D gene, V gene, CDR3 protein. D genes are given only for firm matches.

J: TRBJ1-5
D: NA
V: TRBV7-8
CDR3: CASSTRQLNQPQHF

J: TRBJ2-2
D: NA
V: TRBV30
CDR3: CALPGHANTGELFF

J: TRBJ2-7
D: NA
V: TRBV30
CDR3: CAWSVPRRYEQYF

J: TRBJ1-1
D: NA
V: TRBV12-3/TRBV12-4
CDR3: CASSRGNTEAFF

J: TRBJ2-7
D: NA
V: TRBV9
CDR3: CASSASQDSAYYEQYF

J: TRBJ2-1
D: NA
V: TRBV7-9
CDR3: CASSPRGLDQFF

J: TRBJ1-1
D: TRBD1
V: TRBV14
CDR3: CASRKDRGDTEAFF

J: TRBJ2-1
D: NA
V: TRBV30
CDR3: CAWTADSSYNEQFF

J: TRBJ2-7
D: NA
V: TRBV9
CDR3: CASSDTGTHEQYF

J: TRBJ1-5
D: NA
V: TRBV27
CDR3: CASTSQAGNQPQHF

J: TRBJ1-2
D: NA
V: TRBV23-1
CDR3: CASSQTPCHGYTF

J: TRBJ2-1
D: TRBD2
V: TRBV29-1
CDR3: CSGGLGVINEQFF

J: TRBJ2-7
D: TRBD1
V: TRBV15
CDR3: CATSRVKGAGYEQYF

J: TRBJ1-5
D: TRBD1
V: TRBV7-9
CDR3: CASSPGPGQSNQPQHF

J: TRBJ2-7
D: NA
V: TRBV10-3
CDR3: CAISGAGYEQYF

J: TRBJ1-2
D: TRBD1
V: TRBV29-1
CDR3: CSVEARGDSGYTF

J: TRBJ1-3
D: NA
V: TRBV9
CDR3: CASSGPKTSGNTIYF

J: TRBJ2-7
D: NA
V: TRBV20-1
CDR3: CSAMDTHPPTEGYF

J: TRBJ1-1
D: NA
V: TRBV4-1
CDR3: CASSQGIGNTEAFF

J: TRBJ2-5
D: TRBD1
V: TRBV11-2
CDR3: CASSPGQGGRETQYF

J: TRBJ2-7
D: TRBD1
V: TRBV29-1
CDR3: CSVEPGQGYYEQYF

J: TRBJ2-1
D: TRBD2
V: TRBV28
CDR3: CASSLQRGGLDEQFF

J: TRBJ2-7
D: NA
V: TRBV2
CDR3: CASSDFGLRTRDYEQYF

J: TRBJ2-3
D: NA
V: TRBV29-1
CDR3: CSVPRQLDTQYF

J: TRBJ1-1
D: NA
V: TRBV12-3/TRBV12-4
CDR3: CASSLNPNTEAFF

J: TRBJ2-7
D: NA
V: TRBV4-3
CDR3: CASSQAQSSYEQYF

J: TRBJ1-1
D: NA
V: TRBV27
CDR3: CASSKGEAEAFF

J: TRBJ1-5
D: NA
V: TRBV7-9
CDR3: CASSLSPGGNQPQHF

J: TRBJ1-1
D: NA
V: TRBV13
CDR3: CASRLFRGTEAFF